This passage covers 18 T cell receptor beta chains from one sample sequenced in a study of beta chain features in type 1 diabetes. Every bit of the isolated RNA underwent reverse transcription, so sequencing read expressed TCRB transcripts. Here immunoSEQ multiplex PCR was the method, and the copy in TCRdb shows in-frame clones only, minus some. Of about 360,000 clones listed, around an eighth are singletons. Specimen: naive CD4+ T cells from blood. The source is a man younger than 35 in good health.

This clone was seen only a few times. J is TRBJ2-1 and V is TRBV15, with 10 bases that match TRBD2. The trim removed 4 bases at V and 5 bases at J, leaving 8 bases unmatched. CDR1 is LNHNV, CDR2 YYDKDF, per germline (reference sequence). The length of the CDR3 is 16 residues. CDR3 coding DNA: TGTGCCACCAGCACTACCCGGACTAGCGGAAACAATGAGCAGTTCTTC. It is translated as CATSTTRTSGNNEQFF.

The chain couples TRBV29-1 to TRBJ1-1, with no clear D. The germline V gene encodes CDR1 SQVTM and CDR2 ANQGSEA. V lost 7 bases and J 2 bases, leaving 14 bases between the germline ends. The CDR3 consists of 13 residues. CDR3 sequence (DNA): TGCAGCGCACAGACCGGCCTTAACACTGAAGCTTTCTTT. Amino acids: CSAQTGLNTEAFF.

There are a few counts of this clone. The rearrangement joins TRBV29-1 to TRBJ2-7, with 7 bases that match TRBD1. The CDR3 has 13 amino acids. Trimming removed 5 bases from V and 3 bases from J; junction bases left unmatched: 7. The V gene's germline CDR1 is SQVTM and CDR2 ANQGSEA. CDR3 in amino acids: CSVSRDRNYEQYF. DNA for the CDR3: TGCAGCGTTAGCCGGGACAGAAACTACGAGCAGTACTTC.

This clone has only a few counts. This chain's CDR3 is CASSETGVRSYTF. The CDR3 DNA sequence: TGTGCCAGCAGCGAGACGGGGGTGAGGAGCTACACCTTC. V usage is TRBV6-1 and J usage is TRBJ1-2; weak D call: TRBD1 (5 bases). Germline V gene lookup returns CDR1 MNHNS and CDR2 SASEGT. Deletions cut 6 bases from V and 9 bases from J, with 17 bases between. The CDR3 runs to 13 residues.

The gene calls are TRBV7-9 and TRBJ2-5, with TRBD2 identical over 7 bases. The junction had 7 bases not matched to a gene; V was cut back by 4 bases and J by 5 bases. CDR1 and CDR2 from the germline V gene are SEHNR and FQNEAQ (reference sequence). The CDR3 loop spans 14 amino acids. The DNA of the CDR3 is TGTGCCAGCAGCTCCCGGGACTACGAGGAGACCCAGTACTTC. As protein: CASSSRDYEETQYF.

This clone was found a few times. This rearrangement joins TRBV18 to TRBJ1-4, with 10 bases identical to TRBD1. The CDR3 length is 15 residues. Trimming took 3 bases from V and 7 from J; bases not matched to a gene: 5. CDR1 is KGHSH and CDR2 is LQKENI in the germline V gene. The DNA of the CDR3 is TGTGCCAGCTCACCCTTGACAGGGGGCGTTGAAAAACTGTTTTTT. Encoded protein: CASSPLTGGVEKLFF.

CDR3 DNA: TGTGCCAGCAGCTTATCCGACAGGGGTAACGAAAAACTGTTTTTT. Translated, it gives CASSLSDRGNEKLFF. This rearrangement joins TRBV7-9 to TRBJ1-4; 8 nucleotides agree with TRBD1. Unmatched junction bases numbered 7, after V lost 2 bases and J lost 8 bases. Germline V gene lookup returns CDR1 SEHNR and CDR2 FQNEAQ (reference sequence). The CDR3 sequence is 15 residues long.

This clone was detected only a few times. Relative to the germline gene, one junction end is altered; a read error may explain this. The chain combines TRBV7-2 with TRBJ2-7; a possible D gene is TRBD1 (5 bases). Germline CDR1 is SGHTA and CDR2 is FQGNSA. CDR3 length equals 12 residues. This chain's CDR3 is CASSLSPDRRDF. CDR3 bases: TGTGCCAGCAGCTTAAGCCCCGACAGACGAGACTTC.

This clone was picked up a small number of times. The rearrangement uses TRBV28 and TRBJ2-5, with 16 positions matching TRBD2. The V gene's germline CDR1 is MDHEN and CDR2 SYDVKM. The CDR3 runs 17 residues. V dropped 2 bases and J dropped 6; count of bases not matched to a gene: 6. CDR3 nucleotide sequence: TGTGCCAGCAGTTTACCCGGGACTAGCGGGAGGGCAAAGACCCAGTACTTC. Its protein product is CASSLPGTSGRAKTQYF. The whole variable domain, remainder taken from reference TRBV28 and TRBJ2-5, is DVKVTQSSRYLVKRTGEKVFLECVQDMDHENMFWYRQDPGLGLRLIYFSYDVKMKEKGDIPEGYSVSREKKERFSLILESASTNQTSMYLCASSLPGTSGRAKTQYFGPGTRLLVL.

The CDR3 loop reads CASSAGRGDTEAFF. The CDR3 region has the DNA TGTGCCAGCAGCGCCGGCAGGGGGGATACTGAAGCTTTCTTT. The chain links TRBV9 to TRBJ1-1, with TRBD1 matching over 7 bases. Germline V gives CDR1 SGDLS, CDR2 YYNGEE. The CDR3 contains 14 residues. V trimming: 3 bases; J trimming: 5 bases; junction bases outside the gene matches: 7.

This clone came up a few times. The chain combines TRBV27 with TRBJ2-5, with D perhaps TRBD2 (6 bases). The length of the CDR3 is 15 residues. V lost 2 bases to trimming and J lost 5 bases, with 15 bases between them. The germline V gene encodes CDR1 MNHEY and CDR2 SMNVEV (reference sequence). The CDR3 DNA follows: TGTGCCAGCAGTTTAGCGGTCCGAGGGAGGGAGACCCAGTACTTC. Translating gives CASSLAVRGRETQYF.

The chain is built from TRBV7-6 and TRBJ2-3; D is perhaps TRBD2 (6 bases). This CDR3 spans 17 amino acids. V was trimmed by 1 base and J by 1 base, leaving 15 bases between them. The germline gives CDR1 SGHVS, CDR2 FNYEAQ. CDR3 nucleotides: TGTGCCAGCAGCTTAGTTTTCCGGGACTTACGCACAGATACGCAGTATTTT. It encodes CASSLVFRDLRTDTQYF. Based on the CDR3 plus reference TRBV7-6 and TRBJ2-3, the full variable domain is GAGVSQSPRYKVTKRGQDVALRCDPISGHVSLYWYRQALGQGPEFLTYFNYEAQQDKSGLPNDRFSAERPEGSISTLTIQRTEQRDSAMYRCASSLVFRDLRTDTQYFGPGTRLTVL.

The chain combines TRBV6-6 with TRBJ2-1; TRBD2 might be the D (6 bases). There are 13 residues in the CDR3. Trimming pared 2 bases from V and 7 bases from J, leaving 9 bases between. Germline values: CDR1 MNHNY, CDR2 SVGAGI (reference sequence). CDR3 nucleotide sequence: TGTGCCAGCAGTTACCCGGCGGGGAATGAGCAGTTCTTC. Translation: CASSYPAGNEQFF.

This clone was counted only a few times. The J gene is TRBJ2-7, the V gene TRBV5-1; a possible D gene is TRBD1 (6 bases). Germline values: CDR1 SGHRS, CDR2 YFSETQ. The CDR3 totals 15 residues. V was cut by 4 bases and J by 9 bases, with 23 bases left in between. The CDR3 loop is CASSNPGQTYVGQYF. CDR3 bases: TGCGCCAGCAGCAACCCGGGACAAACCTACGTCGGGCAGTACTTC.

The chain couples TRBV28 to TRBJ1-6, with TRBD1 matching 9 bases. The CDR3 is 15 residues long. Germline lookup yields CDR1 MDHEN and CDR2 SYDVKM. Trimming removed 5 bases from V and 8 bases from J; junction bases left unmatched: 7. CDR3 sequence: CASSPHGTGHSPLHF. CDR3 nucleotides: TGTGCCAGCAGTCCGCACGGGACAGGGCATTCACCCCTCCACTTT.

This rearrangement joins TRBV27 to TRBJ1-4, with D unclear. The CDR3 spans 13 residues. Germline V gives CDR1 MNHEY, CDR2 SMNVEV (reference sequence). V was shortened by 3 bases and J by 7 bases, with 9 bases between the two germline ends. The CDR3 DNA reads as TGTGCCAGCAGTTTTACTCGAGGTGAAAAACTGTTTTTT. Amino acid sequence: CASSFTRGEKLFF.

This clone was detected a few times. The chain employs TRBV4-3 and TRBJ2-5; D is unclear. This CDR3 comprises 14 residues. The germline V and J ends were trimmed by 5 bases and 5 bases, with 15 bases remaining between them. Germline CDR1 is LGHNA and CDR2 is YSLEER. The DNA for the CDR3 is TGCGCCAGCAGCTTTCTGGGTCAACAGGAGACCCAGTACTTC. Its translation: CASSFLGQQETQYF.

The chain is built from TRBV5-4 and TRBJ2-1, with TRBD2 matching 7 bases. This CDR3 spans 15 amino acids. Germline trimming cut 4 bases from V and 0 bases from J; bases unmatched to any gene: 4. Germline CDR1 is SGHNT and CDR2 is YYREEE (reference sequence). CDR3 loop: CASSTTSSSYNEQFF. The CDR3 DNA sequence: TGTGCCAGCAGCACGACTAGCAGCTCCTACAATGAGCAGTTCTTC.